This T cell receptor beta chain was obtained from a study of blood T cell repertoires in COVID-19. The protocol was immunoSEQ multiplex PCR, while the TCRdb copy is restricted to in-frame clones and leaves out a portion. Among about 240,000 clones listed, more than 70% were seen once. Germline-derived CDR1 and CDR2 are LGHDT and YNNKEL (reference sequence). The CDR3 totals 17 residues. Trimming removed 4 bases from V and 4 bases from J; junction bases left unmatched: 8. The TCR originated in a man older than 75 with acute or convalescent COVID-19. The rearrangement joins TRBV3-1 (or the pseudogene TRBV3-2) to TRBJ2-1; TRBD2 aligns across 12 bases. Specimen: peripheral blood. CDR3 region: CASSPGLAGSIYNEQFF. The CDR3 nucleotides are TGTGCCAGCAGCCCCGGACTAGCGGGGTCGATATACAATGAGCAGTTCTTC.